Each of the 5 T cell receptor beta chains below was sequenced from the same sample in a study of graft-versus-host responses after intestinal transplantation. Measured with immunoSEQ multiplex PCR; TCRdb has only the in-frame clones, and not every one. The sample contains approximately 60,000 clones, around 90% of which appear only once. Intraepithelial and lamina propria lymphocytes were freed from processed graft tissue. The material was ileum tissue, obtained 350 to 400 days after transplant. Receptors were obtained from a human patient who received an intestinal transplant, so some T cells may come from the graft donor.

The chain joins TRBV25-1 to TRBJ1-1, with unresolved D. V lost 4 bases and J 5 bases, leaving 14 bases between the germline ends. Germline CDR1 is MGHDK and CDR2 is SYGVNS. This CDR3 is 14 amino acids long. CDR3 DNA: TGTGCCAGCAGTGCCCGCCGAGGGCTGACTGAAGCTTTCTTT. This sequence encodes CASSARRGLTEAFF.

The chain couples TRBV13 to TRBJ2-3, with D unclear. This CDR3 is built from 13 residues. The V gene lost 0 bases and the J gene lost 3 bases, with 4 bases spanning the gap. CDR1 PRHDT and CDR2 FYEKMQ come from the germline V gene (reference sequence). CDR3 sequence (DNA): TGTGCCAGCAGCTTAGGAGAGACAGATACGCAGTATTTT. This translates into CASSLGETDTQYF.

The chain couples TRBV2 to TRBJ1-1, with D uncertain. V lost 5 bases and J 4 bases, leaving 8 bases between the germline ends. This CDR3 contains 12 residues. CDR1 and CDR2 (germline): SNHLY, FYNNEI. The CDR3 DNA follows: TGTGCCAGCAGTTCCGTGGTCACTGAAGCTTTCTTT. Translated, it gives CASSSVVTEAFF.

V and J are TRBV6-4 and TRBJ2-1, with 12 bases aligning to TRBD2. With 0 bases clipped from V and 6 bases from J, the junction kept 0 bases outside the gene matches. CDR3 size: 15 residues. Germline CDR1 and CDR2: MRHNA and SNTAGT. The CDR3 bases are TGTGCCAGCAGTGACTCGACTAGCGGGAGCAATGAGCAGTTCTTC. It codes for CASSDSTSGSNEQFF.

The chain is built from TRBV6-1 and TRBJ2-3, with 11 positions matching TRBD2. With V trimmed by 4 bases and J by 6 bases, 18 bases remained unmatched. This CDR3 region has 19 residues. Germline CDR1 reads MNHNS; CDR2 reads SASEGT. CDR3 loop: CASSGPGQSGLAVWDTQYF. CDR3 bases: TGTGCCAGCAGTGGACCGGGACAATCGGGACTAGCGGTTTGGGATACGCAGTATTTT.